What follows describes a single T cell receptor beta chain. Other DNA sequences in this specimen translate into the identical CDR3. The sample is drawn from a study of shared clonotypes between healthy human individuals. Trimming shortened V by 1 base and J by 7 bases, and 13 bases separated the two germline ends. Germline V CDR1 and CDR2: SEHNR, FQNEAQ (reference sequence). The CDR3 is 15 amino acids. Repertoires were generated with immunoSEQ multiplex PCR, while TCRdb's copy carries only in-frame clones and drops some. The table lists about 1 million clones, 65% to 80% of them singletons, with about 1.5% in the top ten.

This chain uses TRBV7-9 with TRBJ1-4, with D perhaps TRBD1 (5 bases). The receptor was derived from a man younger than 35 in good health. The sample consisted of memory CD4+ T cells sorted from blood. Indicated subset: CD45RA-negative fraction. Written as DNA, the CDR3 is TGTGCCAGCAGCTTAGTAAGGGGCGGAGGTGAAAAACTGTTTTTT. Translation: CASSLVRGGGEKLFF.